Listed here are 14 T cell receptor beta chains from one sample, sequenced in a study of blood T cell repertoires in COVID-19. Clones were sequenced by immunoSEQ multiplex PCR, and TCRdb holds only the in-frame ones, with some missing. The table shows roughly 130,000 clones, with approximately 88% occurring only once. The sequenced sample was peripheral blood. The origin of the receptors is a man between 60 and 75 years old with active or convalescent COVID-19.

The chain combines TRBV29-1 with TRBJ2-1, with D perhaps matching TRBD2 (5 bases). Germline loops: CDR1 SQVTM, CDR2 ANQGSEA. V lost 4 bases and J lost 12, with 16 bases in between. The CDR3 contains 12 residues. The CDR3 nucleotides read TGCAGCGTTGGTGGGAGTTCGCTCGGGCAGTTCTTC. It is translated as CSVGGSSLGQFF.

The V call is TRBV30, the J call TRBJ2-1; 9 bases line up with TRBD2. V lost 3 bases and J lost 5; bases outside the gene matches: 11. Germline CDR1 GTSNPN, CDR2 SVGIG (reference sequence). CDR3 length equals 16 residues. This CDR3 reads CAWRSLRLAEDNEQFF. As DNA, the CDR3 is TGTGCCTGGAGATCACTAAGACTAGCGGAGGACAATGAGCAGTTCTTC.

The rearrangement joins TRBV4-1 to TRBJ1-5; TRBD1 matches 9 bases. The trim removed 0 bases at V and 6 bases at J, leaving 6 bases unmatched. CDR3 size: 16 residues. Germline CDR1 MGHRA, CDR2 YSYEKL. In DNA, the CDR3 is TGCGCCAGCAGCCAAGATAACAGGGGGCGAGGTCAGCCCCAGCATTTT. It encodes CASSQDNRGRGQPQHF.

The rearrangement uses TRBV12-3 or TRBV12-4 and TRBJ2-3; possibly TRBD2 for D (6 bases). The V end was cut by 6 bases, the J end by 13 bases, with 20 bases between. The CDR3 length is 13 residues. CDR3: CASRSRAGLSEYF. In nucleotides, the CDR3 is TGTGCCAGCAGATCCCGAGCCGGACTATCGGAGTATTTT.

The V call is TRBV5-5, the J call TRBJ2-7; perhaps TRBD1 as D (6 bases). This CDR3 spans 16 amino acids. Germline V lookup: CDR1 SGHKS, CDR2 YYEKEE (reference sequence). V was clipped by 0 bases and J by 0 bases, with 13 bases between them. The CDR3 protein is CASSLDLGTSSYEQYF. The CDR3, as DNA: TGTGCCAGCAGCTTGGATCTTGGGACATCCTCCTACGAGCAGTACTTC.

In this sample, this clone turned up once. The V gene is TRBV28, the J gene TRBJ2-7; 7 bases are shared with TRBD1. This CDR3 has 20 amino acids. The germline V gene has CDR1 MDHEN and CDR2 SYDVKM. Trimming removed 3 bases from V and 0 bases from J; junction bases left unmatched: 20. For the CDR3, the DNA is TGTGCCAGCAGTTTCGTCTTTGGACCAGCTGGACAGGCTACCTCCTACGAGCAGTACTTC. This translates into CASSFVFGPAGQATSYEQYF.

J is TRBJ1-5 and V is TRBV5-1; the D gene is possibly TRBD1 (5 bases). The CDR3 length is 14 residues. Trimming removed 0 bases from V and 4 bases from J, with 8 bases in between. From germline, CDR1 is SGHRS and CDR2 YFSETQ. Here the CDR3 reads CASSLGDRNQPQHF. CDR3 in DNA: TGCGCCAGCAGCTTGGGAGACAGAAATCAGCCCCAGCATTTT. The full variable domain, completed using reference TRBV5-1 and TRBJ1-5, is KAGVTQTPRYLIKTRGQQVTLSCSPISGHRSVSWYQQTPGQGLQFLFEYFSETQRNKGNFPGRFSGRQFSNSRSEMNVSTLELGDSALYLCASSLGDRNQPQHFGDGTRLSIL.

This chain connects TRBV6-2 or TRBV6-3 to TRBJ2-7; no firm D call. The germline CDR1 and CDR2 sequences are MNHEY and SVGEGT. The CDR3 length is 13 residues. Trimming removed 3 bases at V and 5 bases at J, with 11 bases between. As DNA, the CDR3 is TGTGCCAGCAGTTATCCCTGGGCCAACGAGCAGTACTTC. Protein sequence: CASSYPWANEQYF.

The V call is TRBV6-5, the J call TRBJ2-7, with D possibly matching TRBD1 (5 bases). Germline V gene sequence: CDR1 MNHEY, CDR2 SVGAGI. The CDR3 loop spans 15 amino acids. The germline V and J ends were trimmed by 5 bases and 1 base, with 15 bases remaining between them. In DNA, the CDR3 is TGTGCCAGCAGTCACCAGGGATCCCCATCCTACGAGCAGTACTTC. As protein: CASSHQGSPSYEQYF.

The rearrangement links TRBV25-1 to TRBJ1-1, with 7 bases lining up with TRBD1. The CDR3 has 14 residues. The germline CDR1 and CDR2 sequences are MGHDK and SYGVNS. V was pared by 3 bases and J by 1 base, with 2 bases of the junction left unmatched. In DNA form, the CDR3 reads TGTGCCAGCAGTGAGGGACAGCCGAACACTGAAGCTTTCTTT. It translates to CASSEGQPNTEAFF.

The chain is built from TRBV27 and TRBJ1-3; tentatively, D is TRBD1 (5 bases). Between the trimmed V and J ends, which lost 3 bases and 3 bases, there was a span of 9 bases. CDR1 MNHEY and CDR2 SMNVEV come from the germline V gene (reference sequence). This CDR3 contains 14 residues. CDR3 protein: CASSLSRVGNTIYF. The CDR3 nucleotides are TGTGCCAGCAGTTTGAGCAGGGTTGGAAACACCATATATTTT.

The chain links TRBV18 to TRBJ1-5; TRBD1 matches 9 bases. CDR1 is KGHSH, CDR2 LQKENI, per germline. The CDR3 totals 17 residues. Trimming at V came to 2 bases and at J to 6 bases, leaving 11 bases not matched to a gene. CDR3 residues: CASSPTLTGGSFQPQHF. CDR3 DNA: TGTGCCAGCTCACCAACATTAACAGGGGGCTCTTTTCAGCCCCAGCATTTT.

V is TRBV6-5 and J is TRBJ2-1; TRBD2 is a possible D gene (6 bases). V dropped 8 bases and J dropped 9 bases, with 20 bases sitting between them. The V gene's germline CDR1 is MNHEY and CDR2 SVGAGI. The CDR3 loop spans 14 amino acids. The CDR3 loop is CASAQRERGSEQFF. DNA of the CDR3: TGTGCCAGCGCTCAACGGGAACGGGGGTCTGAGCAGTTCTTC.

The J gene is TRBJ1-1, the V gene TRBV28; D possibly corresponds to TRBD1 (6 bases). The CDR3 length is 15 residues. V shed 4 bases and J shed 4 bases, with 16 bases lying between them. Germline V lookup: CDR1 MDHEN, CDR2 SYDVKM. The DNA of the CDR3 is TGTGCCAGCAGTTATTCCACAGGGTTGGGCACTGAAGCTTTCTTT. It encodes CASSYSTGLGTEAFF.